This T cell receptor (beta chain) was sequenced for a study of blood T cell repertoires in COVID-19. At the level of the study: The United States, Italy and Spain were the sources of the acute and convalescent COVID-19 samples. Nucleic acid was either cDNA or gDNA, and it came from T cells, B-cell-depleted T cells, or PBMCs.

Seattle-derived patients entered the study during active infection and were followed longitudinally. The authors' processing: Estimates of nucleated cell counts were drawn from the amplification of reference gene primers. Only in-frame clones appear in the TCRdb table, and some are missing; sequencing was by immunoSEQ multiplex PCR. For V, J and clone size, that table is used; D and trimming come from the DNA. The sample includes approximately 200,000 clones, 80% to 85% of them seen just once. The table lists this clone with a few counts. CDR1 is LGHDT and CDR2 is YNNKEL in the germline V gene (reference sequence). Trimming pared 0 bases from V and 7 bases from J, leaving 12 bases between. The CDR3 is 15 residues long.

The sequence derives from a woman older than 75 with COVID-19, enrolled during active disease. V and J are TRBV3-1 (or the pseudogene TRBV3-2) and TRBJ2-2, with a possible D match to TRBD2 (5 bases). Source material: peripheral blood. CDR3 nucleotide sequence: TGTGCCAGCAGCCAAGACGTCATTGAGGGCGGGGAGCTGTTTTTT. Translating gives CASSQDVIEGGELFF.